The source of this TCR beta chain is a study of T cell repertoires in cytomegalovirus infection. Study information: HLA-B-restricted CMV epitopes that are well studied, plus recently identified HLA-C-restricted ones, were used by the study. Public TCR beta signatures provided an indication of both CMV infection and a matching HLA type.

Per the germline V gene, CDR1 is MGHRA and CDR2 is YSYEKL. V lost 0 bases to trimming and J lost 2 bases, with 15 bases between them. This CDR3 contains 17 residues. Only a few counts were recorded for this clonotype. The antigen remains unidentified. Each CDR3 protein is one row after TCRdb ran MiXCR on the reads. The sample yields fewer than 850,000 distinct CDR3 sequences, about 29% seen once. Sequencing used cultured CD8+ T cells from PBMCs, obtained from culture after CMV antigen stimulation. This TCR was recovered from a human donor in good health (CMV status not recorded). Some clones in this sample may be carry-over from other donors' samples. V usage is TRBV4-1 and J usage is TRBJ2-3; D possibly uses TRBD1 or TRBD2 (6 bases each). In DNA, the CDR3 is TGCGCCAGCAGCCAAGAGGGGGGCCGACCCCACACAGATACGCAGTATTTT. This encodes CASSQEGGRPHTDTQYF.